This T cell receptor (beta chain) was found in a study of blood T cell repertoires in COVID-19 (dated by TCRdb to 2020 to 2022). Study-wide context: Samples from collaborators originated in the United States, Italy and Spain and spanned both the acute and convalescent phases of COVID-19. The material from the prospective study consisted of cDNA or gDNA derived from T cells, B-cell-depleted T cells, or PBMCs. The dataset comprised deeply sampled blood TCRbeta repertoires from subjects exposed to, actively infected with, or recovered from COVID-19. The repertoires were made available in a free public database intended to serve as a resource for research on the immune response to SARS-CoV-2. The samples were drawn from two sources: the first 160 participants of the ongoing ImmuneRACE study, and fewer than 1,500 subjects contributed by 6 global collaborators. A de-identified subject ID, COVID-19 status, age in years and sex were almost always included in the sample metadata. Where available, HLA class I and class II types were taken from metadata supplied by the sample provider and were not determined by assay-based typing.

TCRbeta CDR3 regions were amplified from genomic DNA using the immunoSEQ Assay, a bias-controlled multiplex PCR. The source study handled its data this way. The number of nucleated cells in each sample was estimated from the amplification of reference gene primers within the assay. To quantify the absolute abundance of each unique TCRbeta CDR3 rearrangement, sequence reads were collapsed and filtered. For each sample, productive Simpson clonality was calculated as the square root of Simpson's diversity index over productive rearrangements. TCRdb provides this immuneACCESS table in a form limited to in-frame rearrangements. Some clones are lacking; in checked studies, under half of them reflect an unresolved V gene, and why the rest are absent is not known. From that table come the V and J calls and clone size; the DNA was used to work out D and trimming. The sample yields roughly 700,000 clones; just under 90% were counted once. The ten largest make up about 0.26% of the sample.

The collaborating institutions used their own protocols to collect whole blood in K2EDTA tubes. Collaborator samples were shipped for TCRbeta analysis as frozen whole blood, isolated PBMCs, or DNA extracted from either sample type. The paper's findings and limits, for the study overall: Clinical and demographic metadata were provided uncurated, with the amount varying by source and participant.

Regarding this clone: Its recognized antigen is unknown. There are no base qualities to consult, and no much larger clone falls within one base.

This receptor was identified in a woman under 30 with acute or convalescent COVID-19. Sequencing was performed on peripheral blood.

Here is the DNA: TGTGCCAGCAGCCGCCGGGGGGCCTATGAGCAGTTCTTC. It is translated as CASSRRGAYEQFF. This chain is built from TRBV7-2 and TRBJ2-1; TRBD2 is possibly the D segment (7 matching bases). The CDR3 has 13 amino acids, counting the end cysteine and phenylalanine. Solely the CDR3 DNA is kept, with 39 bases framed from the first base. The V and J ends are trimmed by 5 bases and 8 bases, leaving 13 bases between them. Via the germline V gene, CDR1 is SGHTA and CDR2 FQGNSA.